This T cell receptor (beta chain) appears in the sequencing data of a study of blood T cell repertoires in COVID-19. In the study overall: Researchers got acute and convalescent COVID-19 samples from the United States, Italy and Spain. Sample material is recorded as cDNA or gDNA derived from T cells, B-cell-depleted T cells, or PBMCs.

Deletions cut 2 bases from V and 7 bases from J, with 14 bases between. The CDR3 is 13 amino acids. Germline V gene lookup returns CDR1 SQVTM and CDR2 ANQGSEA. Original data processing: Scientists estimated how many nucleated cells there were by amplifying reference gene primers. Data came from immunoSEQ multiplex PCR; TCRdb stores just in-frame clones and leaves some out. The V and J calls and clone size were taken over from that table, and D and trimming were inferred from the DNA. The table shows tens of thousands of clones, with 82% occurring only once. The clonotype was recovered from a woman of 80 years or more with acute or convalescent COVID-19. V usage is TRBV29-1 and J usage is TRBJ1-2; perhaps TRBD1 as D (6 bases). Sequencing was performed on peripheral blood. The CDR3 loop reads CSVERGGLGGYTF. CDR3 DNA: TGCAGCGTTGAAAGGGGGGGGCTTGGTGGCTACACCTTC.